The clone carrying this T cell receptor beta chain was seen a few times. The CDR3 covers 18 residues. Germline lookup yields CDR1 LGHNA and CDR2 YSLEER. The junction had 3 bases not matched to a gene; V was cut back by 3 bases and J by 1 base. The sample is drawn from a study of blood T cells in healthy people across ages. The authors ran a second PCR of about 6 to 12 cycles using a sample-barcoded 5' primer and a J-beta primer mix. TCRdb re-called the 5' RACE reads with MiXCR, one entry per CDR3 protein. The sample includes 650,000 to 900,000 distinct CDR3 sequences, about 59% of them seen just once.

The rearrangement links TRBV4-3 to TRBJ2-1; TRBD2 matches 16 bases. Sequencing was carried out using blood. The sequence was collected from a man aged 25-45 years in good health. CDR3 sequence: CASSQGLAGGMSYNEQFF. The CDR3 DNA reads as TGCGCCAGCAGCCAGGGACTAGCGGGGGGGATGTCCTACAATGAGCAGTTCTTC.